This T cell receptor (beta chain) was identified in a study of T cell repertoires and Cas9 in healthy adults (dated by TCRdb to 2017 to 2018). The study in broad terms: Within the CD4 and CD8 compartments, SpCas9-reactive T cells were assessed for multi-effector potency, cytotoxicity and lineage determination. Preexisting T cell immunity against the Streptococcus pyogenes Cas9 nuclease (SpCas9) used in CRISPR gene editing was examined in the study.

Donors were healthy humans. Note on this clone: Its antigen remains unidentified. The input lacks base qualities; no much larger clone sits a single base away.

Per the germline V gene, SGDLS is the CDR1 and YYNGEE is the CDR2. The CDR3 has 14 amino acids, counting the end cysteine and phenylalanine. Only the CDR3 region is kept as DNA, spanning 42 bases read in frame from base 1. At the junction V is shortened by 4 bases and J by 3 bases; bases outside the gene matches: 5. Libraries were made using the immunoSEQ multiplex PCR assay. The immuneACCESS repertoire file appears here via TCRdb, limited to in-frame rearrangements. These files lack a portion of the clones; in checked studies, under half of the deficit traces to unresolved V genes, and the cause of the others is not known. In all, the sample holds approximately 21,000 clones, and around 90% of those were seen once. 0.69% of the sample is taken by the ten largest. Paper-wide results and their limitations: In vitro, SpCas9-reactive regulatory T cells were reported to reduce the proliferation and function of SpCas9-reactive effector T cells.

Recombination joined TRBV9 with TRBJ1-1, with 8 bases in between that match TRBD1. This clonotype was obtained from a human donor in good health. The specimen sequenced was CD4+ effector T cells (CD127+, CD25-, CD137-, CD154-) from PBMCs; culture status not recorded. In nucleotide form, the sequence is TGTGCCAGCAGCACCAGGGGGCAGGACACTGAAGCTTTCTTT. This is translated as CASSTRGQDTEAFF.